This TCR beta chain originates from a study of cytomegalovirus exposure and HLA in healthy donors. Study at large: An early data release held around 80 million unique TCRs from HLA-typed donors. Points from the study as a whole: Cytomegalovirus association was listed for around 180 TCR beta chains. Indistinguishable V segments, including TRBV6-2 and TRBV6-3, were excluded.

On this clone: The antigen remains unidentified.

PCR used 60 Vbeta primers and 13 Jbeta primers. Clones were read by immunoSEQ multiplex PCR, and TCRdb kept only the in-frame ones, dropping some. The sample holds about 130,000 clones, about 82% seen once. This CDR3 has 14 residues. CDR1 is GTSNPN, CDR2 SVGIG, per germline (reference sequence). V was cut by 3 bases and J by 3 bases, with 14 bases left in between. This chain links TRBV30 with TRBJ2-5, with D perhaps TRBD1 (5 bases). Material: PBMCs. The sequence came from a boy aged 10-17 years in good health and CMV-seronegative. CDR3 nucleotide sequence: TGTGCCTGGAGCCCCGCAGGGATTGAAGAGACCCAGTACTTC. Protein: CAWSPAGIEETQYF.